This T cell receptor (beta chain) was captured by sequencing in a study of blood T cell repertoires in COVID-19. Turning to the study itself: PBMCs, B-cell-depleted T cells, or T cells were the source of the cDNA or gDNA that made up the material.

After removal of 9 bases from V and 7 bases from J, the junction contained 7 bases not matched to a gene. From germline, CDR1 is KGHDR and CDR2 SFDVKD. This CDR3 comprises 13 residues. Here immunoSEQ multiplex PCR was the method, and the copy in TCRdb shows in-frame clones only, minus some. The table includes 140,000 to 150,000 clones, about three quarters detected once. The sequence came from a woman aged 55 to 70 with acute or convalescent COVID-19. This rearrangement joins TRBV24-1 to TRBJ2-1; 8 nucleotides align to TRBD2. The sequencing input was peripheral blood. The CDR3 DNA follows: TGTGCCACCTCTACTAGCGGCAGAAATGAGCAGTTCTTC. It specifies CATSTSGRNEQFF.